This paragraph reports one T cell receptor (beta chain). The data are from a study of T cell repertoires and Cas9 in healthy adults. The repertoire was sequenced with immunoSEQ multiplex PCR; TCRdb's copy has only in-frame clones and lacks some. Among some 15,000 clones listed, approximately 92% were seen once. The V gene's germline CDR1 is SGHDN and CDR2 FVKESK. V was pared by 8 bases and J by 1 base, with 23 bases between. This CDR3 has 17 residues. This TCR was recovered from a human donor in good health. This rearrangement joins TRBV14 to TRBJ2-5; D not certain. The sample comprised Tregs (CD4+, CD25+, CD127-, CD137-, CD154-) from PBMCs; culture status not recorded. The CDR3 reads CASSRWFRGDTQETQYF. The CDR3 DNA is TGTGCCAGCTCCCGATGGTTCCGCGGAGATACCCAAGAGACCCAGTACTTC.